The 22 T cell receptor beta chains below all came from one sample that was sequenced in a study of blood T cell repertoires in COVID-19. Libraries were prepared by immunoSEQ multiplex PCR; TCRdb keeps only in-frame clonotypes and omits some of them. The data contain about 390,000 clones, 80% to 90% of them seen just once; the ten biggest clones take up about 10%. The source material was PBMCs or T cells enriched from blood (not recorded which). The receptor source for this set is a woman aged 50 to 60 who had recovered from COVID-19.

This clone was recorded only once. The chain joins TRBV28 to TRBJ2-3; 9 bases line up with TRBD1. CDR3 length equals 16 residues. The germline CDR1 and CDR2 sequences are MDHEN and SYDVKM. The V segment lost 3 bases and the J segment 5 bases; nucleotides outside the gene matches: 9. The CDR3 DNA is TGTGCCAGCAGTTTCCTATCTGGGACAGGGATAGATACGCAGTATTTT. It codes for CASSFLSGTGIDTQYF.

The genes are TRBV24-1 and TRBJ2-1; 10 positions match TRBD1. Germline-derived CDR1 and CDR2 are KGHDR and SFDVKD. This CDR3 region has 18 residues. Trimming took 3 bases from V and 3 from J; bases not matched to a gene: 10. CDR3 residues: CATSDPRRDRGGYNEQFF. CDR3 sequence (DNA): TGTGCCACCAGTGATCCACGGCGGGACAGGGGAGGCTACAATGAGCAGTTCTTC.

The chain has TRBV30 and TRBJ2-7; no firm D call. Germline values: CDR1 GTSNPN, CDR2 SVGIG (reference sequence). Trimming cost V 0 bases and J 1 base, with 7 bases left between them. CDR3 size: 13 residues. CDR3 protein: CAWSVGTSYEQYF. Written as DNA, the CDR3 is TGTGCCTGGAGTGTGGGCACATCCTACGAGCAGTACTTC.

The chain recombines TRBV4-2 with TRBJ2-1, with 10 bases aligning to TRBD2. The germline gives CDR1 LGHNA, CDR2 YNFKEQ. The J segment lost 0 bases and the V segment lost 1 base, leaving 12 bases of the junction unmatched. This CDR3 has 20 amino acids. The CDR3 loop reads CASSQAGTSVIKSSYNEQFF. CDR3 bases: TGTGCCAGCAGCCAAGCCGGGACTAGCGTGATCAAGAGCTCCTACAATGAGCAGTTCTTC.

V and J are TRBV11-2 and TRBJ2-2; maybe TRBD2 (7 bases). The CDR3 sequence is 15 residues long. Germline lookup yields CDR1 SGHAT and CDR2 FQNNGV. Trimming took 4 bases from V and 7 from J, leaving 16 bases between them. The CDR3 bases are TGTGCCAGCAGCTCCCTCCGGGGGGCTGGCGGGGAGCTGTTTTTT. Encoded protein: CASSSLRGAGGELFF.

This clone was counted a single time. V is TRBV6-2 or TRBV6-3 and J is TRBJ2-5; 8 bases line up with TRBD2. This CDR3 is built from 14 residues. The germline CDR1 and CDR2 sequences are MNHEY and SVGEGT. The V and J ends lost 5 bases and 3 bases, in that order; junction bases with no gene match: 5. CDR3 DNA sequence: TGTGCCAGCAGTACCGGGGGGGCAAAAGAGACCCAGTACTTC. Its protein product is CASSTGGAKETQYF.

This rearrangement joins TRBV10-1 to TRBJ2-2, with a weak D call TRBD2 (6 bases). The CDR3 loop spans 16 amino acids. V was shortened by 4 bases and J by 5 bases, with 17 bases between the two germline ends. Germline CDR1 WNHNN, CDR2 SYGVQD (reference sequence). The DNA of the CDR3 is TGCGCCAGCAGTGGGCCGGGAGCTGGGTGGACCGGGGAGCTGTTTTTT. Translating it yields CASSGPGAGWTGELFF.

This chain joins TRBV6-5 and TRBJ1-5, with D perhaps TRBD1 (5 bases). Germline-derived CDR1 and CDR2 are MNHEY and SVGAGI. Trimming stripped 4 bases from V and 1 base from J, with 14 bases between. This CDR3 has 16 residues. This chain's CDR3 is CASSSGGGVSNQPQHF. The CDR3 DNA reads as TGTGCCAGCAGTTCTGGCGGGGGAGTAAGCAATCAGCCCCAGCATTTT.

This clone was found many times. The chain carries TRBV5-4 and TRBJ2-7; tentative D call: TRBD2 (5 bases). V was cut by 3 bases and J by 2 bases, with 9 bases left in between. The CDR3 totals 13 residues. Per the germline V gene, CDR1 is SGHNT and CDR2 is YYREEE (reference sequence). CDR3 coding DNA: TGTGCCAGCAGCTCGAGGGCGGCCTACGAGCAGTACTTC. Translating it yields CASSSRAAYEQYF.

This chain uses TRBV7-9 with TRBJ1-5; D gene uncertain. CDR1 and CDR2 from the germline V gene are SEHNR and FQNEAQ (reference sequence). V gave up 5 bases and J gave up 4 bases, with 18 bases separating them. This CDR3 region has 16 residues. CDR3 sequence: CASSPPGWAKNQPQHF. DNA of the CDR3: TGTGCCAGCAGCCCCCCCGGCTGGGCAAAAAATCAGCCCCAGCATTTT.

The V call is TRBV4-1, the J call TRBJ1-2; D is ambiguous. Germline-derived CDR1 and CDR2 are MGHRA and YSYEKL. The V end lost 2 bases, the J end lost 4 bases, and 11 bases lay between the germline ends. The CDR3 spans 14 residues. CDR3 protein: CASSQSEGFYGYTF. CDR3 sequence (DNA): TGCGCCAGCAGCCAAAGTGAGGGTTTCTATGGCTACACCTTC.

The CDR3 region is CASSVTGVEETQYF. The DNA of the CDR3 is TGTGCCAGTAGCGTCACAGGGGTGGAGGAGACCCAGTACTTC. This chain joins TRBV19 and TRBJ2-5; 7 bases fit TRBD1. V gave up 6 bases and J gave up 5 bases; unmatched junction bases: 9. CDR3 length: 14 residues. CDR1 and CDR2 (germline): LNHDA, SQIVND (reference sequence).

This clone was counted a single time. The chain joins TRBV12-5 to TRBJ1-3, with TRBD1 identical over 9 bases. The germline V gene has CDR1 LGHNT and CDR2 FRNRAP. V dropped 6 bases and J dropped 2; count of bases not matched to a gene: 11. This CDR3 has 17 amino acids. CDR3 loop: CASGPGTGYYPGNTIYF. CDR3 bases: TGTGCTAGTGGCCCCGGGACAGGGTATTACCCTGGAAACACCATATATTTT. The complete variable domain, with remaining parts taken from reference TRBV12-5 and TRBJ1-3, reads DARVTQTPRHKVTEMGQEVTMRCQPILGHNTVFWYRQTMMQGLELLAYFRNRAPLDDSGMPKDRFSAEMPDATLATLKIQPSEPRDSAVYFCASGPGTGYYPGNTIYFGEGSWLTVV.

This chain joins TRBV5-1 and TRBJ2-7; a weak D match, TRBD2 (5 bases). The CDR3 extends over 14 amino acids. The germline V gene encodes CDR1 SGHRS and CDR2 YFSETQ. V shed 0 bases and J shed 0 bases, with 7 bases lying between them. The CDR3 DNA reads TGCGCCAGCAGCTTGGATGGGAGCTCCTACGAGCAGTACTTC. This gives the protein CASSLDGSSYEQYF.

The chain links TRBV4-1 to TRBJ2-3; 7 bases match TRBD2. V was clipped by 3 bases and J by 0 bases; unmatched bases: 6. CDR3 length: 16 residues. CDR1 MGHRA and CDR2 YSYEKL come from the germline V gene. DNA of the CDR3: TGCGCCAGCAGCCACTTTACTAGCGTGAGCACAGATACGCAGTATTTT. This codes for CASSHFTSVSTDTQYF.

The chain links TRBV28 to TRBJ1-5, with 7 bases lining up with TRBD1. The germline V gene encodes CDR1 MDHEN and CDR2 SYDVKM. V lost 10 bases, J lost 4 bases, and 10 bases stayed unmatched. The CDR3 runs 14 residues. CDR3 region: CATSKGALNQPQHF. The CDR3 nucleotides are TGTGCCACCTCGAAGGGGGCGCTGAATCAGCCCCAGCATTTT.

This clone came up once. The CDR3 DNA sequence: TGTGCCAGTAGTCCCGACAGGGGGAACACCGGGGAGCTGTTTTTT. This sequence encodes CASSPDRGNTGELFF. This rearrangement joins TRBV19 to TRBJ2-2; 8 bases fit TRBD1. With V trimmed by 5 bases and J by 1 base, 3 bases remained unmatched. The CDR3 runs to 15 residues. Germline CDR1 reads LNHDA; CDR2 reads SQIVND (reference sequence).

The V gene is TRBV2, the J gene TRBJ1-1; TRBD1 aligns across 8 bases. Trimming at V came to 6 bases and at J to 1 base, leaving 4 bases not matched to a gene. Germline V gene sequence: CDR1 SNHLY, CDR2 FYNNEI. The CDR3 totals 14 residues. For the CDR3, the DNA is TGTGCCAGCAGCAGAGGACAGGGGAACACTGAAGCTTTCTTT. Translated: CASSRGQGNTEAFF. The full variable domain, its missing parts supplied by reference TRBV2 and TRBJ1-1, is EPEVTQTPSHQVTQMGQEVILRCVPISNHLYFYWYRQILGQKVEFLVSFYNNEISEKSEIFDDQFSVERPDGSNFTLKIRSTKLEDSAMYFCASSRGQGNTEAFFGQGTRLTVV.

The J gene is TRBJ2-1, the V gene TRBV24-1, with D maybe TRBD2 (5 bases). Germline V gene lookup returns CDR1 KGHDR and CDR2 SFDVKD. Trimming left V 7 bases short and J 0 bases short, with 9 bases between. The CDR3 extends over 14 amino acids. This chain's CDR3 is CATSRGSSYNEQFF. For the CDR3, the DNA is TGTGCCACCAGCCGGGGTAGCTCCTACAATGAGCAGTTCTTC.

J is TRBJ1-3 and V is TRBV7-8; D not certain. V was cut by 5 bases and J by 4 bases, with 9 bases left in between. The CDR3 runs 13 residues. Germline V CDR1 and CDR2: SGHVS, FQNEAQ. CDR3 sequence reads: CASSPSRGNTIYF. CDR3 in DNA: TGTGCCAGCAGCCCCTCTCGGGGAAACACCATATATTTT.

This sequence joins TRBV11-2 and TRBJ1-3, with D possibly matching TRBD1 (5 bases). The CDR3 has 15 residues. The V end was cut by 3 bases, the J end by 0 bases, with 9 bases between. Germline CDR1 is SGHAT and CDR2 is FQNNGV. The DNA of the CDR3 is TGTGCCAGCAGCTTGAGCAGGGTCTCTGGAAACACCATATATTTT. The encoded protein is CASSLSRVSGNTIYF.

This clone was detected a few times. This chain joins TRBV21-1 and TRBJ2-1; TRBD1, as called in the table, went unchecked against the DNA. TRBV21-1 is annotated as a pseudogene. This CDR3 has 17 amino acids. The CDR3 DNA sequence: TGTGCCAGCAGCAAGTTTCGTACAGGGCAGAAATACAATGAGCAGTTCTTC. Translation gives CASSKFRTGQKYNEQFF.